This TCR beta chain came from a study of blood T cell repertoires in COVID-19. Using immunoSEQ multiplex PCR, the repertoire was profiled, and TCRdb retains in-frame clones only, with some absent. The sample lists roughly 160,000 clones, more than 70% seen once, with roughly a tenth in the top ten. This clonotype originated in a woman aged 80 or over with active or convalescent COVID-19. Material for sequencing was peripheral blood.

CDR3 DNA sequence: TGTGCCAGTGGACAGGAACGAGGATCACCCCTCCACTTT. Residues: CASGQERGSPLHF. The rearrangement links TRBV19 to TRBJ1-6; 7 positions match TRBD1. Looked up from germline, CDR1 is LNHDA and CDR2 is SQIVND (reference sequence). Germline trimming cut 8 bases from V and 10 bases from J; bases unmatched to any gene: 8. This CDR3 comprises 13 residues. Looking up the rest from reference TRBV19 and TRBJ1-6 gives the full variable domain: DGGITQSPKYLFRKEGQNVTLSCEQNLNHDAMYWYRQDPGQGLRLIYYSQIVNDFQKGDIAEGYSVSREKKESFPLTVTSAQKNPTAFYLCASGQERGSPLHFGNGTRLTVT.